The clone carrying this T cell receptor (beta chain) has at least ten counts. Its antigen is as yet unknown. The data are from a study of CD8 T cells in ankylosing spondylitis. Quantitative 5'-RACE with molecular barcodes was used to make the TCR beta libraries. TCRdb analysed the 5' RACE reads with MiXCR anew, one entry per CDR3 protein. In the table there are just under 350,000 distinct CDR3 sequences, 14% to 15% of which are singletons. Study-wide points: Enrichment of disease-linked clones was reportedly significant in matched ankylosing spondylitis synovial fluid.

The CDR3 is 13 residues long. V was pared by 1 base and J by 7 bases, with 11 bases between. Germline V gives CDR1 LGHNA, CDR2 YNFKEQ. V and J are TRBV4-2 and TRBJ2-7; D is undetermined. The source material was blood, either unsorted or a sorted T cell fraction (not recorded which). This receptor was obtained from a male donor with ankylosing spondylitis or in good health (not recorded which). This CDR3 is CASSQGTGREQYF. The CDR3 coding sequence is TGTGCCAGCAGCCAAGGAACGGGTAGGGAGCAGTACTTC.